Reported below is one TCR beta chain. Its target is not known. V lost 2 bases and J lost 5; bases outside the gene matches: 9. The CDR3 runs 17 residues. From germline, CDR1 is SEHNR and CDR2 FQNEAQ (reference sequence). Time point given: week 35, safety follow-up. Alongside topical imiquimod, each dose of vaccine comprised 300 ug of mutant IDH1 20-mer peptide. The assay was immunoSEQ multiplex PCR, and TCRdb's table has in-frame clones only and misses some. The sample consists of about 60,000 clones, around 80% of them appearing once. This entry comes from a study of a mutant IDH1 vaccine in newly diagnosed glioma. Study details: Vaccinations were initiated 4-6 weeks following radiotherapy alone, or were given together with temozolomide cycles. Mean patient age was around 40 years; roughly 62% were male and roughly 38% female.

General observations from the study: Changes in top peripheral clonotypes did not appear linked to pseudoprogression.

The J gene is TRBJ2-2, the V gene TRBV7-9; TRBD1 aligns across 9 bases. The receptor was isolated from a man aged 30 to 39 with glioma. The sample in question was PBMCs, obtained from a glioma patient whose treatment included an IDH1 peptide vaccine. The CDR3 nucleotides are TGTGCCAGCAGCTTAAAGAAGGGACAGGGAGGAACCGGGGAGCTGTTTTTT. Its translation is CASSLKKGQGGTGELFF. Full variable domain (missing parts from reference TRBV7-9 and TRBJ2-2): DTGVSQNPRHKITKRGQNVTFRCDPISEHNRLYWYRQTLGQGPEFLTYFQNEAQLEKSRLLSDRFSAERPKGSFSTLEIQRTEQGDSAMYLCASSLKKGQGGTGELFFGEGSRLTVL.